Listed here are 13 T cell receptor beta chains from one sample, sequenced in a study of OX40 agonist ivuxolimab in advanced cancers. Assay: immunoSEQ multiplex PCR; the TCRdb copy retains only in-frame clones and omits some. The profile shows over 90,000 clones, more than 75% of them singletons. The input for sequencing was CD4+ or CD8+ T cells sorted from blood, taken in a trial of the OX40 agonist ivuxolimab. Receptor source: an adult with an advanced solid tumor such as melanoma, head and neck, liver or kidney cancer.

The J gene is TRBJ2-2, the V gene TRBV30; D perhaps matches TRBD2 (6 bases). V lost 3 bases, J lost 8 bases, and 16 bases lay in between. Germline CDR1 is GTSNPN and CDR2 is SVGIG (reference sequence). The CDR3 is 14 residues long. The CDR3 DNA follows: TGTGCCTGGAGAAGGAGGGACCTCGGGGGGGAGCTGTTTTTT. Translation gives CAWRRRDLGGELFF.

The genes are TRBV25-1 and TRBJ1-2; the D gene is possibly TRBD1 (6 bases). V gave up 3 bases and J gave up 0 bases, with 14 bases separating them. The CDR3 contains 16 residues. Per germline, CDR1 MGHDK and CDR2 SYGVNS. Here the CDR3 DNA reads TGTGCCAGCAGTGACCCCGGGACACAATCTAACTATGGCTACACCTTC. This encodes CASSDPGTQSNYGYTF.

The rearrangement uses TRBV5-1 and TRBJ1-1; D gene uncertain. Germline CDR1 and CDR2: SGHRS and YFSETQ. V was cut by 1 base and J by 10 bases, with 14 bases left in between. This CDR3 has 13 amino acids. For the CDR3, the DNA is TGCGCCAGCAGCTTGACCGGATTGGGGATAGCTTTCTTT. Translated, it gives CASSLTGLGIAFF.

V is TRBV7-8 and J is TRBJ2-1, with 8 bases matching TRBD2. Germline V lookup: CDR1 SGHVS, CDR2 FQNEAQ. With 1 base clipped from V and 2 bases from J, the junction kept 4 bases outside the gene matches. The CDR3 spans 16 residues. The CDR3 sequence: CASSLEAGDPYNEQFF. The CDR3, as DNA: TGTGCCAGCAGCTTAGAAGCGGGAGATCCCTACAATGAGCAGTTCTTC. The full variable domain, its missing parts supplied by reference TRBV7-8 and TRBJ2-1, is GAGVSQSPRYKVAKRGQDVALRCDPISGHVSLFWYQQALGQGPEFLTYFQNEAQLDKSGLPSDRFFAERPEGSVSTLKIQRTQQEDSAVYLCASSLEAGDPYNEQFFGPGTRLTVL.

This clone was found once. J is TRBJ2-1 and V is TRBV6-5; D remains unclear. The CDR3 spans 12 residues. Trimming took 5 bases from V and 9 from J, leaving 11 bases between them. The germline CDR1 and CDR2 sequences are MNHEY and SVGAGI. The DNA of the CDR3 is TGTGCCAGCAGTCGAATAGGCGGTGAGCAGTTCTTC. This encodes CASSRIGGEQFF.

The gene calls are TRBV14 and TRBJ1-1; TRBD1 matches at 7 bases. There are 17 residues in the CDR3. J gave up 0 bases and V 5 bases, and 12 bases lay outside the gene matches. CDR1 is SGHDN and CDR2 is FVKESK in the germline V gene. The CDR3 here is CASSVRRDSILNTEAFF. CDR3 DNA: TGTGCCAGCAGCGTACGCCGGGACAGTATATTGAACACTGAAGCTTTCTTT.

J is TRBJ2-1 and V is TRBV18; 7 bases line up with TRBD1. The V gene end was trimmed by 6 bases and the J gene end by 4 bases; junction bases not matched to a gene: 9. The V gene's germline CDR1 is KGHSH and CDR2 LQKENI. The CDR3 sequence is 15 residues long. In nucleotides, the CDR3 is TGTGCCAGCTCCCAGGGGACAGAGATATACAATGAGCAGTTCTTC. Protein product: CASSQGTEIYNEQFF.

This chain connects TRBV6-4 to TRBJ1-3, with unresolved D. Germline CDR1 and CDR2: MRHNA and SNTAGT. V lost 3 bases, J lost 0 bases, and 12 bases lay in between. This CDR3 comprises 16 residues. DNA of the CDR3: TGTGCCAGCAGTGAGTTCGGGCAGCACTCTGGAAACACCATATATTTT. This sequence encodes CASSEFGQHSGNTIYF.

CDR3 amino acids: CASSTRTGGVETQYF. CDR3 DNA: TGTGCCAGCAGCACACGGACAGGGGGCGTAGAGACCCAGTACTTC. This chain uses TRBV5-6 with TRBJ2-5; TRBD1 matches at 11 bases. The CDR3 is 15 amino acids. V lost 4 bases and J lost 4; bases outside the gene matches: 6. The V gene's germline CDR1 is SGHDT and CDR2 YYEEEE.

The V gene is TRBV19, the J gene TRBJ2-2; D unresolved. Trimming took 4 bases from V and 4 from J, leaving 13 bases between them. Germline V CDR1 and CDR2: LNHDA, SQIVND (reference sequence). This CDR3 contains 15 residues. The CDR3 is CASSKSTPSTGELFF. The CDR3 DNA follows: TGTGCCAGTAGTAAGAGCACCCCGTCCACCGGGGAGCTGTTTTTT.

The chain employs TRBV5-1 and TRBJ2-5, with 7 bases that match TRBD2. Germline V gene sequence: CDR1 SGHRS, CDR2 YFSETQ. V lost 5 bases and J lost 5; bases outside the gene matches: 6. CDR3 size: 13 residues. CDR3 protein: CASRVAGVETQYF. The DNA for the CDR3 is TGCGCCAGCAGGGTGGCGGGAGTCGAGACCCAGTACTTC.

This clone was counted at least ten times. This rearrangement joins TRBV7-2 to TRBJ1-5; D remains unclear. This CDR3 comprises 13 residues. Germline CDR1 and CDR2: SGHTA and FQGNSA. Trimming stripped 2 bases from V and 6 bases from J, with 8 bases between. This chain's CDR3 is CASSLKAFQPQHF. Written as DNA, the CDR3 is TGTGCCAGCAGCTTAAAGGCGTTTCAGCCCCAGCATTTT.

The V call is TRBV19, the J call TRBJ1-4; 9 nucleotides agree with TRBD1. Germline-derived CDR1 and CDR2 are LNHDA and SQIVND (reference sequence). The length of the CDR3 is 13 residues. Trimming at V came to 4 bases and at J to 8 bases, leaving 2 bases not matched to a gene. The CDR3 spells CASSRTGAEKLFF. CDR3 nucleotide sequence: TGTGCCAGTAGTAGGACAGGGGCCGAAAAACTGTTTTTT.